This T cell receptor (beta chain) is from a study of regulatory T cells in long-lasting Graves disease. Findings of the study overall: Persistent disease favored TRBV28, TRBJ1-2 and TRBJ2-5.

Time point given: newly diagnosed GD, antithyroid drugs for less than 3 months. Extracted RNA from PBMCs served as the source of the TCR library. In this sample, this clonotype turned up many times. Antigen unknown. CDR3 size: 16 residues. The ends lost 0 bases at V and 10 bases at J; junction bases unmatched: 9. Germline V gene sequence: CDR1 LNHNV, CDR2 YYDKDF (reference sequence). Construction of the TCR beta libraries employed iRepertoire HTBI primers in conjunction with Arm-PCR of CDR3 regions. Using its own MiXCR run on the multiplex PCR reads, TCRdb lists one record per CDR3 protein. The table has 400,000 to 450,000 distinct CDR3 sequences, just under 15% seen once. The sample was also reused in another study, on T cells in Graves' hyperthyroidism and ophthalmopathy. That report adds: When the TCR CDR3 underwent first-round RT-PCR, the HTBI primer set was used.

Specimen: peripheral blood mononuclear cells (PBMCs), collected at new diagnosis, from a patient treated with antithyroid drugs. This sequence originates from a woman aged 25-40 years with Graves disease. The chain couples TRBV15 to TRBJ2-7; 13 bases map to TRBD2. CDR3 protein: CATSRDSGLAGAEQYF. The CDR3 DNA sequence: TGTGCCACCAGCAGAGATAGTGGACTAGCGGGAGCGGAACAGTACTTC.